The 15 T cell receptor beta chains below were found in one sample sequenced in a study of T cells in Graves' hyperthyroidism and ophthalmopathy. TCR beta CDR3 regions were amplified from RNA transcripts. In the first-round RT-PCR of the TCR CDR3, the HTBI primer set was used. TCRdb called the multiplex PCR reads again in MiXCR, with one record for every CDR3 protein. The profile shows hundreds of thousands of distinct CDR3 sequences, roughly 15% of them singletons. Material for sequencing was blood. The receptors were sampled from a woman aged 40 to 50 with Graves' ophthalmopathy.

This clonotype was picked up many times. This sequence joins TRBV6-1 and TRBJ2-7; D perhaps matches TRBD1 (6 bases). The CDR3 spans 12 residues. CDR1 is MNHNS, CDR2 SASEGT, per germline. Trimming left V 8 bases short and J 3 bases short, with 11 bases between. Here the CDR3 reads CASGGQSYEQYF. CDR3 coding DNA: TGTGCCAGCGGTGGACAGAGCTACGAGCAGTACTTC.

This clonotype was counted at least ten times. This chain joins TRBV6-1 and TRBJ1-1; no clear D gene. V gave up 1 base and J gave up 1 base, with 4 bases separating them. Germline values: CDR1 MNHNS, CDR2 SASEGT. The length of the CDR3 is 13 residues. The CDR3 is CASSEGPNTEAFF. DNA for the CDR3: TGTGCCAGCAGTGAAGGTCCGAACACTGAAGCTTTCTTT.

This clonotype was counted at least ten times. The V and J genes are TRBV12-3 or TRBV12-4 and TRBJ2-7; 8 bases fit TRBD1. This CDR3 has 13 residues. The V segment lost 8 bases and the J segment 5 bases; nucleotides outside the gene matches: 8. The CDR3 region has the DNA TGTGCCAGCTCCCAGGGGGCTAGCGACGAGCAGTACTTC. It translates to CASSQGASDEQYF.

This clonotype was observed many times. This sequence joins TRBV10-3 and TRBJ2-7; D possibly corresponds to TRBD1 (5 bases). Per germline, CDR1 ENHRY and CDR2 SYGVKD. The CDR3 length is 15 residues. Trimming took 2 bases from V and 6 from J, leaving 17 bases between them. CDR3 in amino acids: CAISEPQKKGLEQYF. CDR3 nucleotide sequence: TGTGCCATCAGTGAGCCGCAGAAGAAGGGGCTCGAGCAGTACTTC.

The chain employs TRBV5-5 and TRBJ2-7; D not resolved. Germline lookup yields CDR1 SGHKS and CDR2 YYEKEE (reference sequence). This CDR3 comprises 14 residues. V was clipped by 4 bases and J by 3 bases, with 14 bases between them. The CDR3: CASSPFEALYEQYF. For the CDR3, the DNA is TGTGCCAGCAGCCCCTTCGAGGCTCTCTACGAGCAGTACTTC.

This clonotype has just a few counts. The V and J genes are TRBV19 and TRBJ2-5; D is unclear. There are 15 residues in the CDR3. The V gene lost 3 bases and the J gene lost 2 bases, with 13 bases spanning the gap. The germline gives CDR1 LNHDA, CDR2 SQIVND (reference sequence). Written as DNA, the CDR3 is TGTGCCAGTAGTATCCTAGATGGAGCGCAAGAGACCCAGTACTTC. Its protein is CASSILDGAQETQYF.

This clonotype showed up many times. The chain uses TRBV6-1 and TRBJ1-2, with 10 positions matching TRBD1. This CDR3 comprises 14 residues. From germline, CDR1 is MNHNS and CDR2 SASEGT. The J segment lost 4 bases and the V segment lost 6 bases, leaving 5 bases of the junction unmatched. The CDR3 sequence is CASRDRGQGYGYTF. As DNA, the CDR3 is TGTGCCAGCAGAGACAGGGGGCAGGGCTATGGCTACACCTTC.

J is TRBJ2-7 and V is TRBV14, with a weak D call TRBD1 (6 bases). Germline V gives CDR1 SGHDN, CDR2 FVKESK. Trimming left V 0 bases short and J 5 bases short, with 14 bases between. The CDR3 extends over 15 amino acids. CDR3 sequence reads: CASSQDRAGAHEQYF. CDR3 in DNA: TGTGCCAGCAGCCAAGATCGGGCAGGGGCCCACGAGCAGTACTTC.

This clonotype was observed a handful of times. Compared with germline, one end of the junction differs, possibly owing to a read error. CDR3 sequence (DNA): TGCGCCAACAGTGAGGGCACTGGCGGCCTCTCCTACGAGCAGTACTTC. Its translation is CANSEGTGGLSYEQYF. The chain recombines TRBV10-1 with TRBJ2-7, with a possible D match to TRBD2 (5 bases). The CDR3 consists of 16 residues. In germline, CDR1 is WNHNN, CDR2 SYGVQD (reference sequence).

This clonotype was recorded many times. The V and J genes are TRBV24-1 and TRBJ2-2; D is uncertain. CDR1 is KGHDR, CDR2 SFDVKD, per germline. The CDR3 contains 16 residues. Between the trimmed V and J ends, which lost 3 bases and 4 bases, there was a span of 14 bases. The CDR3 is CATSDARLWSTGELFF. The CDR3 nucleotides read TGTGCCACCAGTGATGCCCGGTTGTGGTCCACCGGGGAGCTGTTTTTT.

This clonotype showed up just a few times. The V and J genes are TRBV7-8 and TRBJ2-5; 12 bases fit TRBD2. The CDR3 totals 17 residues. Germline CDR1 SGHVS, CDR2 FQNEAQ. Trimming removed 3 bases from V and 2 bases from J; junction bases left unmatched: 7. The CDR3 is CASSFPGLAGQQETQYF. The CDR3 coding sequence is TGTGCCAGCAGCTTCCCGGGACTAGCGGGCCAACAAGAGACCCAGTACTTC.

This clonotype occurred many times. J is TRBJ2-7 and V is TRBV30, with D perhaps TRBD1 (8 bases). The ends were cut back, 3 bases at V and 3 bases at J, with 12 bases in the middle. CDR1 and CDR2 from the germline V gene are GTSNPN and SVGIG (reference sequence). The CDR3 covers 13 residues. CDR3 protein: CAWSTGGGYEQYF. The CDR3, as DNA: TGTGCCTGGAGCACAGGGGGGGGCTACGAGCAGTACTTC.

This clonotype was found many times. The CDR3 DNA follows: TGTGCCAGCAGTGACCCGGACAGGCGAGATCAGCCCCAGCATTTT. It translates to CASSDPDRRDQPQHF. The V gene is TRBV6-4, the J gene TRBJ1-5; TRBD1 matches at 7 bases. J lost 5 bases, V lost 2 bases, and 6 bases had no gene match. The CDR3 runs 15 residues. Germline values: CDR1 MRHNA, CDR2 SNTAGT.

This clonotype was seen repeatedly, ten times or more. The V call is TRBV7-9, the J call TRBJ2-1; D gene ambiguous. Germline V gene lookup returns CDR1 SEHNR and CDR2 FQNEAQ (reference sequence). CDR3 length: 11 amino acids. The ends were cut back, 1 base at V and 12 bases at J, with 7 bases in the middle. The CDR3 coding sequence is TGTGCCAGCAGCTTAGGGCCTGGGCAGTTCTTC. As protein: CASSLGPGQFF.

This clonotype was observed many times. V is TRBV11-2 and J is TRBJ1-2; a possible D gene is TRBD1 (5 bases). Per germline, CDR1 SGHAT and CDR2 FQNNGV. The CDR3 sequence is 16 residues long. The germline V and J ends were trimmed by 5 bases and 3 bases, with 19 bases remaining between them. This chain's CDR3 is CASSAQGLGGDYGYTF. Here the CDR3 DNA reads TGTGCCAGCAGCGCCCAAGGTTTGGGGGGTGACTATGGCTACACCTTC. The entire variable domain, with the rest obtained from reference TRBV11-2 and TRBJ1-2, is as follows: EAGVAQSPRYKIIEKRQSVAFWCNPISGHATLYWYQQILGQGPKLLIQFQNNGVVDDSQLPKDRFSAERLKGVDSTLKIQPAKLEDSAVYLCASSAQGLGGDYGYTFGSGTRLTVV.